This T cell receptor beta chain emerged from a study of T cell responses to AZD1222 COVID-19 vaccine. Whole-study context: Analyses pooled second doses at about 4 or about 12 weeks.

Findings of the study overall: Mostly white British, mostly female donors; authors suggested clonal diversity may be underestimated. As reported, nearly half of all spike-specific TCRs target variant regions that are unmutated.

Repertoires were generated with immunoSEQ multiplex PCR, while TCRdb's copy carries only in-frame clones and drops some. Of some 130,000 clones listed, roughly 90% were seen once; the top ten hold 8.4%. CDR3 length equals 15 residues. As regards this clone: Its matching antigen is unknown.

This sequence joins TRBV21-1 and TRBJ1-5. TRBV21-1 is described as a pseudogene. The receptor comes from an adult in good health. Sequencing used peripheral blood, obtained on day 0 of AZD1222 vaccination. CDR3 amino acids: CASTRGCYSNQPQHF. In DNA, the CDR3 is TGTGCCAGCACCCGGGGGTGCTATAGCAATCAGCCCCAGCATTTT.